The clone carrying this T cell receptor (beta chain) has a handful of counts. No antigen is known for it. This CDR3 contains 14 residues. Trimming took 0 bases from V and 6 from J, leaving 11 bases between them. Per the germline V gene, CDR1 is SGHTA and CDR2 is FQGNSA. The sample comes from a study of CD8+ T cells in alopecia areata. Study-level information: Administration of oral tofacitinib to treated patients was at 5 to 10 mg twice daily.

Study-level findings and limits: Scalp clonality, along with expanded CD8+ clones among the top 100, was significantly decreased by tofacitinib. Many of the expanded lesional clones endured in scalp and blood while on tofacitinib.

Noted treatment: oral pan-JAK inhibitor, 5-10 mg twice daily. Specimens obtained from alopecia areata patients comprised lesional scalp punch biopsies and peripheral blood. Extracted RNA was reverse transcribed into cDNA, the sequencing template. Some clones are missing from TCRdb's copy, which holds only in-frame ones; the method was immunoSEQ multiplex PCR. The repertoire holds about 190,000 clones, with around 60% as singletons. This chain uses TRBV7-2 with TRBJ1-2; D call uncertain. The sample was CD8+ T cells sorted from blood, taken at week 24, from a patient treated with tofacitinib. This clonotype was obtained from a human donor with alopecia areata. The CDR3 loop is CASSLAGGGDGYTF. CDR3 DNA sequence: TGTGCCAGCAGCTTAGCCGGCGGAGGAGATGGCTACACCTTC.